The rows below give T cell receptor beta chains drawn from one sample of a study of T cell responses to AZD1222 COVID-19 vaccine. Sequencing was performed with immunoSEQ multiplex PCR; in TCRdb, only in-frame clones are kept and a portion is missing. The sample lists more than 110,000 clones, about 90% seen once, with about 3% in the top ten. Sequenced material: peripheral blood, taken on day 0 of AZD1222 vaccination. These TCRs come from an adult in good health. The CDR3 runs from the conserved cysteine through the conserved F or W. Size tells how often a clone was seen (once, few, many) or the class of an expanded clone, and some rows leave it out.

CDR3aa: CASSFMTQYNEQFF; j_gene: TRBJ2-1; v_gene: TRBV5-1; abundance: .
CDR3aa: CASRNRGHNSGYTF; j_gene: TRBJ1-2; v_gene: TRBV6-5; abundance: .
CDR3aa: CASSSRGHGMNEKLFF; j_gene: TRBJ1-4; v_gene: TRBV7-8; abundance: .
CDR3aa: CASSLGDINQPQHF; j_gene: TRBJ1-5; v_gene: TRBV5-1; abundance: .
CDR3aa: CASSQEGYSNQPQHF; j_gene: TRBJ1-5; v_gene: TRBV7-6; abundance: once
CDR3aa: CASSLMGSEAFF; j_gene: TRBJ1-1; v_gene: TRBV7-9; abundance: .
CDR3aa: CATSGGSSGANVLTF; j_gene: TRBJ2-6; v_gene: TRBV15; abundance: few
CDR3aa: CASSPSHEDTQYF; j_gene: TRBJ2-3; v_gene: TRBV18; abundance: .
CDR3aa: CASSQEEKQYF; j_gene: TRBJ2-7; v_gene: TRBV7-6; abundance: .
CDR3aa: CASSQVQGETQYF; j_gene: TRBJ2-5; v_gene: TRBV3-1/TRBV3-2; abundance: .
CDR3aa: CASIPDRANTEAFF; j_gene: TRBJ1-1; v_gene: TRBV6-5; abundance: .
CDR3aa: CASSIEKGGTEAFF; j_gene: TRBJ1-1; v_gene: TRBV19; abundance: .
CDR3aa: CASSQDLSGELFF; j_gene: TRBJ2-2; v_gene: TRBV14; abundance: .
CDR3aa: CASSTGTSITYEQYF; j_gene: TRBJ2-7; v_gene: TRBV19; abundance: once
CDR3aa: CAWSSRAYEQYF; j_gene: TRBJ2-7; v_gene: TRBV30; abundance: .
CDR3aa: CASNRGGLSSYEQYF; j_gene: TRBJ2-7; v_gene: TRBV28; abundance: .
CDR3aa: CASSVGTGNTIYF; j_gene: TRBJ1-3; v_gene: TRBV9; abundance: .
CDR3aa: CASSSPVVSTEAFF; j_gene: TRBJ1-1; v_gene: TRBV28; abundance: .
CDR3aa: CVLYEQYF; j_gene: TRBJ2-7; v_gene: TRBV6-4; abundance: .
CDR3aa: CASSIAWGQTNTEAFF; j_gene: TRBJ1-1; v_gene: TRBV19; abundance: .